This T cell receptor beta chain came from a study of monozygotic twins with inflammatory bowel disease. Study conclusions and caveats: IBD-affected twins scored below their healthy co-twins in TCRbeta diversity (inverse Simpson).

Blood was drawn at under 3 ml per donor. Comments on this clonotype: Its antigen is not identified.

Germline assignment: CDR1 SEHNR and CDR2 FQNEAQ (reference sequence). The CDR3 is 15 residues long. Reanalyzing the 5' RACE reads, TCRdb keeps one entry per CDR3 protein, without DNA. This sample contains around 380,000 distinct CDR3 sequences. The chain links TRBV7-9 to TRBJ2-1. Sequenced material: blood. The clonotype was recovered from a human donor with ulcerative colitis or Crohn's disease, or a healthy co-twin of an affected twin (not recorded which). The CDR3 loop reads CASSLSRGSYNEQFF.